What follows describes a single T cell receptor (beta chain). The CDR3 has 17 residues. V was cut by 1 base and J by 5 bases, with 20 bases left in between. Per the germline V gene, CDR1 is SGHNT and CDR2 is YENEEA. TCRdb keeps only in-frame clones here, not all; method: immunoSEQ multiplex PCR. The table includes about 84,000 clones, roughly 94% detected once. The data derive from a study of OX40 agonist ivuxolimab in advanced cancers. The source was CD4+ or CD8+ T cells sorted from blood, collected in a trial of the OX40 agonist ivuxolimab. This clonotype was obtained from an adult with an advanced solid tumor such as melanoma, head and neck, liver or kidney cancer. This chain links TRBV11-3 with TRBJ1-1; a weak D match, TRBD1 (5 bases). The CDR3 coding sequence is TGTGCCAGCAGCTTAGGGGTACACAGGCCGCTAAGTACTGAAGCTTTCTTT. Amino acid sequence: CASSLGVHRPLSTEAFF. Filled out from reference TRBV11-3 and TRBJ1-1, the complete variable domain reads EAGVVQSPRYKIIEKKQPVAFWCNPISGHNTLYWYLQNLGQGPELLIRYENEEAVDDSQLPKDRFSAERLKGVDSTLKIQPAELGDSAVYLCASSLGVHRPLSTEAFFGQGTRLTVV.